The 5 T cell receptor beta chains reported below all come from one sample, sequenced in a study of cytomegalovirus exposure and HLA in healthy donors. In the PCR, 60 Vbeta and 13 Jbeta primers were used. Sequencing used immunoSEQ multiplex PCR; TCRdb keeps in-frame clones, though not all of them. Of about 140,000 clones in the sample, under 70% were seen once. The sequencing sample was made of PBMCs. The receptors were sampled from a woman aged 60-75 years in good health and CMV-seronegative.

This clone has a handful of counts. The chain links TRBV6-1 to TRBJ1-2; D ambiguous. The CDR3 length is 13 residues. Germline V gene data show CDR1 as MNHNS and CDR2 as SASEGT. The germline V and J ends were trimmed by 7 bases and 5 bases, with 14 bases remaining between them. The CDR3 DNA reads as TGTGCCAGCAATCCGGAGGGTCCGTATGGCTACACCTTC. The encoded protein is CASNPEGPYGYTF.

The chain carries TRBV4-1 and TRBJ2-7, with 9 nucleotides matching TRBD1. V shed 4 bases, J shed 1 base, and the junction held 5 bases outside the gene matches. The length of the CDR3 is 15 residues. CDR1 is MGHRA, CDR2 YSYEKL, per germline. The DNA of the CDR3 is TGCGCCAGCAGCCCAGGGACAGGGACATCCTACGAGCAGTACTTC. Protein product: CASSPGTGTSYEQYF.

The chain has TRBV5-1 and TRBJ2-1, with 8 bases identical to TRBD1. The germline gives CDR1 SGHRS, CDR2 YFSETQ. The V gene end was trimmed by 0 bases and the J gene end by 5 bases; junction bases not matched to a gene: 7. This CDR3 region has 16 residues. The CDR3 sequence: CASSLGSGGGNNEQFF. The CDR3 DNA follows: TGCGCCAGCAGCTTGGGGTCAGGGGGCGGGAACAATGAGCAGTTCTTC.

The chain carries TRBV7-9 and TRBJ2-3; D remains ambiguous. CDR3 size: 15 residues. Per germline, CDR1 SEHNR and CDR2 FQNEAQ (reference sequence). The ends were cut back, 1 base at V and 4 bases at J, with 12 bases in the middle. CDR3 coding DNA: TGTGCCAGCAGCTTAGGCACCAGTTTGGCAGATACGCAGTATTTT. Encoded protein: CASSLGTSLADTQYF.

This clone was observed a single time. The chain carries TRBV27 and TRBJ2-1; perhaps TRBD2 as D (5 bases). The CDR3 extends over 16 amino acids. Trimming took 2 bases from V and 0 from J, leaving 11 bases between them. Germline lookup yields CDR1 MNHEY and CDR2 SMNVEV (reference sequence). CDR3 protein: CASSLDRGYSYNEQFF. For the CDR3, the DNA is TGTGCCAGCAGTTTAGATCGGGGTTACTCCTACAATGAGCAGTTCTTC.